These 29 T cell receptor beta chains originate from one sample sequenced in a study of CD8+ T cells in alopecia areata. Reverse transcription of extracted RNA yielded cDNA, which provided the sequencing template. Profiling relied on immunoSEQ multiplex PCR, and the TCRdb table lists in-frame clones only, not all of them. The data contain under 250,000 clones, around three fifths of them seen just once; the ten biggest clones take up under 0.5%. Sequences were derived from CD4+ T cells sorted from blood, sampled at week 0. The receptors originated from a human donor with alopecia areata.

The chain links TRBV11-2 to TRBJ2-5; D perhaps matches TRBD2 (6 bases). Germline values: CDR1 SGHAT, CDR2 FQNNGV. This CDR3 spans 14 amino acids. V dropped 1 base and J dropped 3 bases, with 9 bases sitting between them. CDR3 protein: CASSLAGVKETQYF. Written as DNA, the CDR3 is TGTGCCAGCAGCTTAGCGGGAGTAAAAGAGACCCAGTACTTC.

The chain joins TRBV6-4 to TRBJ1-1; no firm D call. The ends were cut back, 3 bases at V and 10 bases at J, with 12 bases in the middle. This CDR3 comprises 12 residues. Germline V gene lookup returns CDR1 MRHNA and CDR2 SNTAGT. Here the CDR3 DNA reads TGTGCCAGCAGTGATAGCGGCCGGAGAGCTTTCTTT. Protein product: CASSDSGRRAFF.

The gene calls are TRBV30 and TRBJ2-7, with 8 bases fitting TRBD1. Germline CDR1 reads GTSNPN; CDR2 reads SVGIG (reference sequence). The CDR3 has 11 residues. Trimming at V came to 3 bases and at J to 9 bases, leaving 4 bases not matched to a gene. The CDR3 here is CAWSGQGGQYF. CDR3 nucleotide sequence: TGTGCCTGGAGCGGACAGGGAGGGCAGTACTTC.

This clone was observed a handful of times. The genes are TRBV11-1 and TRBJ1-2, with TRBD1 identical over 7 bases. Germline values: CDR1 SGHAT, CDR2 FQDESV (reference sequence). V was clipped by 5 bases and J by 7 bases; unmatched bases: 1. The CDR3 is 11 amino acids. The CDR3 spells CASSPGGGYTF. The DNA for the CDR3 is TGTGCCAGCAGCCCAGGGGGTGGCTACACCTTC.

This clone has a handful of counts. The rearrangement links TRBV7-9 to TRBJ2-7; the match to TRBD2 covers 8 bases. Germline V gene lookup returns CDR1 SEHNR and CDR2 FQNEAQ (reference sequence). V was pared by 1 base and J by 6 bases, with 5 bases of the junction left unmatched. The CDR3 contains 14 residues. CDR3 in amino acids: CASSLGRGAAEQYF. The CDR3 coding sequence is TGTGCCAGCAGCTTAGGGCGGGGGGCAGCCGAGCAGTACTTC. Looking up the rest from reference TRBV7-9 and TRBJ2-7 gives the full variable domain: DTGVSQNPRHKITKRGQNVTFRCDPISEHNRLYWYRQTLGQGPEFLTYFQNEAQLEKSRLLSDRFSAERPKGSFSTLEIQRTEQGDSAMYLCASSLGRGAAEQYFGPGTRLTVT.

This clone was detected a few times. Germline and junction disagree at one end, which may indicate a read error. The rearrangement uses TRBV29-1 and TRBJ2-7; D may be TRBD2 (6 bases). CDR1 is SQVTM and CDR2 is ANQGSEA in the germline V gene. The CDR3 totals 13 residues. CDR3 protein: CSVEPISGDEQYF. In DNA, the CDR3 is TGCAGCGTTGAACCCATTTCGGGGGACGAACAGTACTTC.

The chain combines TRBV27 with TRBJ2-1; maybe TRBD2 (6 bases). This CDR3 region has 13 residues. The V gene lost 3 bases and the J gene lost 6 bases, with 9 bases spanning the gap. The germline V gene encodes CDR1 MNHEY and CDR2 SMNVEV (reference sequence). The CDR3 loop reads CASSFLASNEQFF. CDR3 in DNA: TGTGCCAGCAGTTTCCTAGCGTCCAATGAGCAGTTCTTC.

This clone has a count of ten or more. The chain couples TRBV7-9 to TRBJ2-7; no definite D call. The CDR3 runs 11 residues. Trimming shortened V by 0 bases and J by 6 bases, and 3 bases separated the two germline ends. Germline CDR1 reads SEHNR; CDR2 reads FQNEAQ (reference sequence). The CDR3 protein is CASSLALEQYF. The CDR3 DNA reads as TGTGCCAGCAGCTTAGCCCTCGAGCAGTACTTC. The entire variable domain, with the rest obtained from reference TRBV7-9 and TRBJ2-7, is as follows: DTGVSQNPRHKITKRGQNVTFRCDPISEHNRLYWYRQTLGQGPEFLTYFQNEAQLEKSRLLSDRFSAERPKGSFSTLEIQRTEQGDSAMYLCASSLALEQYFGPGTRLTVT.

This sequence joins TRBV29-1 and TRBJ1-1; D may be TRBD1 (6 bases). This CDR3 comprises 14 residues. Germline V gene sequence: CDR1 SQVTM, CDR2 ANQGSEA. V was pared by 4 bases and J by 1 base, with 13 bases between. The CDR3 here is CSVARQDPNTEAFF. CDR3 coding DNA: TGCAGCGTTGCTCGACAGGACCCGAACACTGAAGCTTTCTTT.

This clone is a singleton in its sample. This rearrangement joins TRBV19 to TRBJ2-1; TRBD2 matches 12 bases. This CDR3 contains 17 residues. The V and J ends lost 3 bases and 5 bases, in that order; junction bases with no gene match: 8. Germline-derived CDR1 and CDR2 are LNHDA and SQIVND (reference sequence). The CDR3 nucleotides are TGTGCCAGTAGTATTCAACTAGCGGGAGGTCTGAACAATGAGCAGTTCTTC. Amino acid sequence: CASSIQLAGGLNNEQFF.

The V and J genes are TRBV6-6 and TRBJ1-2; the D is unclear. The CDR3 is 13 amino acids. Germline lookup yields CDR1 MNHNY and CDR2 SVGAGI (reference sequence). The ends were cut back, 1 base at V and 8 bases at J, with 11 bases in the middle. The CDR3 spells CASSYYSQLGYTF. The CDR3 DNA sequence: TGTGCCAGCAGTTACTATTCGCAATTAGGCTACACCTTC.

The V gene is TRBV5-1, the J gene TRBJ2-7; D call uncertain. Trimming took 2 bases from V and 1 from J, leaving 4 bases between them. The CDR3 is 12 residues long. The V gene's germline CDR1 is SGHRS and CDR2 YFSETQ. CDR3 coding DNA: TGCGCCAGCAGCTTCCTATCCTACGAGCAGTACTTC. Translation gives CASSFLSYEQYF.

The chain joins TRBV2 to TRBJ1-5; 7 bases align to TRBD1. The CDR3 totals 15 residues. Germline V gives CDR1 SNHLY, CDR2 FYNNEI. With 5 bases clipped from V and 2 bases from J, the junction kept 6 bases outside the gene matches. The CDR3 region has the DNA TGTGCCAGCAGTATAACAGGGGAGGGCAATCAGCCCCAGCATTTT. Its translation: CASSITGEGNQPQHF.

The chain joins TRBV9 to TRBJ2-7, with 9 bases that match TRBD1. Trimming cost V 0 bases and J 1 base; bases outside gene matches: 5. CDR1 and CDR2 (germline): SGDLS, YYNGEE. This CDR3 is 16 amino acids long. The chain's CDR3 is CASSVGAGTGSYEQYF. The CDR3 DNA is TGTGCCAGCAGCGTAGGAGCCGGGACAGGGTCCTACGAGCAGTACTTC. Full variable domain (rest looked up from reference TRBV9 and TRBJ2-7): DSGVTQTPKHLITATGQRVTLRCSPRSGDLSVYWYQQSLDQGLQFLIQYYNGEERAKGNILERFSAQQFPDLHSELNLSSLELGDSALYFCASSVGAGTGSYEQYFGPGTRLTVT.

The chain joins TRBV5-1 to TRBJ2-6; D uncertain. V was cut by 1 base and J by 4 bases, with 9 bases left in between. Germline V lookup: CDR1 SGHRS, CDR2 YFSETQ. This CDR3 is built from 15 residues. The DNA of the CDR3 is TGCGCCAGCAGCTTGCGGGCAGACGGGGCCAACGTCCTGACTTTC. It yields the protein CASSLRADGANVLTF. Together with reference TRBV5-1 and TRBJ2-6, the CDR3 gives the full variable domain: KAGVTQTPRYLIKTRGQQVTLSCSPISGHRSVSWYQQTPGQGLQFLFEYFSETQRNKGNFPGRFSGRQFSNSRSEMNVSTLELGDSALYLCASSLRADGANVLTFGAGSRLTVL.

The genes are TRBV19 and TRBJ2-1, with 10 bases aligning to TRBD2. The CDR3 is 17 amino acids. The germline CDR1 and CDR2 sequences are LNHDA and SQIVND (reference sequence). The V gene end was trimmed by 5 bases and the J gene end by 8 bases; junction bases not matched to a gene: 15. The CDR3 here is CASSLRLAGIRGHEQFF. In DNA form, the CDR3 reads TGTGCCAGTAGTCTCCGACTAGCGGGCATTCGGGGGCATGAGCAGTTCTTC.

The chain joins TRBV7-2 to TRBJ2-2; 8 bases are a match to TRBD2. This CDR3 is 15 amino acids long. V was pared by 6 bases and J by 1 base, with 4 bases of the junction left unmatched. The V gene's germline CDR1 is SGHTA and CDR2 FQGNSA. The CDR3 sequence: CASRQSGRNTGELFF. The DNA for the CDR3 is TGTGCCAGCAGACAAAGCGGGAGGAACACCGGGGAGCTGTTTTTT.

The V and J genes are TRBV7-9 and TRBJ1-3; D unclear. CDR1 and CDR2 from the germline V gene are SEHNR and FQNEAQ (reference sequence). Trimming cost V 2 bases and J 0 bases, with 8 bases left between them. This CDR3 region has 15 residues. CDR3 bases: TGTGCCAGCAGCTTAAACCTGCACTCTGGAAACACCATATATTTT. Amino acids: CASSLNLHSGNTIYF.

This clone was seen only a few times. This chain uses TRBV29-1 with TRBJ2-5; D is possibly TRBD1 (6 bases). V lost 6 bases, J lost 0 bases, and 14 bases lay in between. The CDR3 is made up of 14 amino acids. Germline V gene lookup returns CDR1 SQVTM and CDR2 ANQGSEA. The CDR3 DNA reads as TGCAGCGTGAACCGGGACACCAACCAAGAGACCCAGTACTTC. Encoded protein: CSVNRDTNQETQYF.

This chain uses TRBV5-1 with TRBJ2-3; D is unclear. In germline, CDR1 is SGHRS, CDR2 YFSETQ. V was cut by 7 bases and J by 3 bases, with 15 bases left in between. The CDR3 contains 14 residues. CDR3 loop: CASEIGDGTDTQYF. The CDR3 coding sequence is TGCGCCAGCGAGATTGGGGATGGGACAGATACGCAGTATTTT.

This rearrangement joins TRBV7-9 to TRBJ1-6, with 7 bases aligning to TRBD1. The junction had 6 bases not matched to a gene; V was cut back by 6 bases and J by 7 bases. This CDR3 is built from 14 residues. The germline gives CDR1 SEHNR, CDR2 FQNEAQ (reference sequence). Written as DNA, the CDR3 is TGTGCCAGCAGGGCCGGGACAGAGAATTCACCCCTCCACTTT. It codes for CASRAGTENSPLHF.

Ten or more counts support this clone. V gene TRBV19 combines with J gene TRBJ2-3; TRBD1 matches 7 bases. The CDR3 has 14 amino acids. CDR1 is LNHDA, CDR2 SQIVND, per germline (reference sequence). With 3 bases clipped from V and 1 base from J, the junction kept 1 base outside the gene matches. The CDR3 DNA sequence: TGTGCCAGTAGTATGGGACAGCGCACAGATACGCAGTATTTT. Protein product: CASSMGQRTDTQYF.

The chain combines TRBV30 with TRBJ2-6; the D is unclear. Germline CDR1 reads GTSNPN; CDR2 reads SVGIG (reference sequence). The CDR3 runs to 15 residues. V was trimmed by 1 base and J by 1 base, leaving 8 bases between them. The CDR3 loop reads CAWSGINSGANVLTF. The CDR3 DNA reads as TGTGCCTGGAGTGGCATTAATTCTGGGGCCAACGTCCTGACTTTC.

The rearrangement joins TRBV5-1 to TRBJ2-2; 7 bases are shared with TRBD1. Per the germline V gene, CDR1 is SGHRS and CDR2 is YFSETQ. The V segment lost 3 bases and the J segment 0 bases; nucleotides outside the gene matches: 5. The CDR3 runs to 16 residues. Here the CDR3 reads CASSSLDRTNTGELFF. The CDR3 nucleotides are TGCGCCAGCAGCTCCTTGGACAGGACGAACACCGGGGAGCTGTTTTTT.

V is TRBV4-1 and J is TRBJ1-5, with no clear D. Germline CDR1 and CDR2: MGHRA and YSYEKL. The CDR3 runs to 13 residues. V shed 4 bases and J shed 5 bases, with 9 bases lying between them. The CDR3 loop reads CASSRDTDQPQHF. CDR3 nucleotides: TGCGCCAGCAGCCGCGACACGGATCAGCCCCAGCATTTT.

The V call is TRBV4-1, the J call TRBJ2-1, with 8 bases fitting TRBD2. This CDR3 has 19 amino acids. Germline CDR1 is MGHRA and CDR2 is YSYEKL. V gave up 4 bases and J gave up 0 bases; unmatched junction bases: 14. CDR3 sequence (DNA): TGCGCCAGCAGCCCTCCGGCTAGCGGGCCACGGAGCTCCTACAATGAGCAGTTCTTC. Protein product: CASSPPASGPRSSYNEQFF.

Only a few counts were recorded for this clone. This sequence joins TRBV29-1 and TRBJ2-7, with D possibly being TRBD1 (5 bases). The CDR3 consists of 13 residues. Germline assignment: CDR1 SQVTM and CDR2 ANQGSEA. The V end was cut by 7 bases, the J end by 2 bases, with 15 bases between. The CDR3: CSAQPRGAYEQYF. CDR3 DNA sequence: TGCAGCGCCCAACCTAGGGGCGCCTACGAGCAGTACTTC.

This clone turned up a few times. This chain joins TRBV29-1 and TRBJ1-2; a possible D gene is TRBD1 (5 bases). V was shortened by 6 bases and J by 0 bases, with 17 bases between the two germline ends. Germline values: CDR1 SQVTM, CDR2 ANQGSEA. The CDR3 is made up of 15 amino acids. CDR3 loop: CSVVFAGTSNYGYTF. The CDR3 region has the DNA TGCAGCGTCGTCTTCGCGGGGACGTCTAACTATGGCTACACCTTC. The complete variable domain, with remaining parts taken from reference TRBV29-1 and TRBJ1-2, reads SAVISQKPSRDICQRGTSLTIQCQVDSQVTMMFWYRQQPGQSLTLIATANQGSEATYESGFVIDKFPISRPNLTFSTLTVSNMSPEDSSIYLCSVVFAGTSNYGYTFGSGTRLTVV.

This clone showed up just a few times. V gene TRBV5-6 combines with J gene TRBJ2-1; either TRBD1 or TRBD2 may supply D (5 bases each). V lost 1 base, J lost 14 bases, and 13 bases lay in between. This CDR3 contains 12 residues. Germline values: CDR1 SGHDT, CDR2 YYEEEE. CDR3 DNA: TGTGCCAGCAGCTTGAGAGGGACGGAGAAGTTCTTC. Translation gives CASSLRGTEKFF. Filled out from reference TRBV5-6 and TRBJ2-1, the complete variable domain reads DAGVTQSPTHLIKTRGQQVTLRCSPKSGHDTVSWYQQALGQGPQFIFQYYEEEERQRGNFPDRFSGHQFPNYSSELNVNALLLGDSALYLCASSLRGTEKFFGPGTRLTVL.